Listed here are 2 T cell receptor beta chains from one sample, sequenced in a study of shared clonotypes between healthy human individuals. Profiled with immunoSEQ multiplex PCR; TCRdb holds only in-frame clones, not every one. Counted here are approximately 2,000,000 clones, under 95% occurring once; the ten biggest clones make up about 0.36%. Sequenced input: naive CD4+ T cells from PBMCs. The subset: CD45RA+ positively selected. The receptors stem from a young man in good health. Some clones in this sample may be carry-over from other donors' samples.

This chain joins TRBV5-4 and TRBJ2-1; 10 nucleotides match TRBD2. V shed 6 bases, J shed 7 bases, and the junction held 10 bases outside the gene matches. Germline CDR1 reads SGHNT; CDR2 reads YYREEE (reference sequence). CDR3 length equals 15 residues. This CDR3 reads CASTLAGGERNEQFF. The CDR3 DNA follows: TGTGCCAGCACCTTAGCGGGAGGCGAACGGAATGAGCAGTTCTTC.

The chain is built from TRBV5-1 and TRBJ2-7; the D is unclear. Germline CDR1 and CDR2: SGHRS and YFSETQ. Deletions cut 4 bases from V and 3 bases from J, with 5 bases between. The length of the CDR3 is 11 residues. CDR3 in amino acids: CASSGNYEQYF. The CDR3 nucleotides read TGCGCCAGCAGCGGGAACTACGAGCAGTACTTC.